These T cell receptor beta chains were read from a single sample in a study of Graves' ophthalmopathy and Graves' hyperthyroidism. TCRdb used MiXCR to reprocess the multiplex PCR reads, holding one entry per CDR3 protein. The sample shows about 700,000 distinct CDR3 sequences, approximately 40% of them seen only once. Sequenced: peripheral blood. All receptors derive from an adult man with Graves' ophthalmopathy. The CDR3 runs from the conserved cysteine through the conserved F or W. Fields, in order: CDR3 protein, CDR3 DNA, clone size, D gene, V gene, J gene. D genes are given only for firm matches. Some rows have no size entry. The others give once, few or many, or a class for an expanded clone.

CDR3: CAISETGGTGTQYF
DNA: TGTGCCATCAGCGAGACCGGGGGGACCGGTACGCAGTATTTT
size: -
D: TRBD2
V: TRBV10-3
J: TRBJ2-3

CDR3: CASSVDWNTGELFF
DNA: TGTGCCAGCAGCGTAGACTGGAACACCGGGGAGCTGTTTTTT
size: -
D: -
V: TRBV11-2
J: TRBJ2-2

CDR3: CASSQEGNTNTGELFF
DNA: TGTGCCAGCAGCCAAGAGGGGAACACGAACACCGGGGAGCTGTTTTTT
size: once
D: -
V: TRBV7-9
J: TRBJ2-2

CDR3: CASSQVTYELSGANVLTF
DNA: TGCGCCAGCAGCCAAGTTACGTATGAACTCTCTGGGGCCAACGTCCTGACTTTC
size: -
D: -
V: TRBV4-3
J: TRBJ2-6

CDR3: CASSGRDSPGQYF
DNA: TGTGCCAGCAGCGGGAGGGACAGCCCGGGGCAGTACTTC
size: many
D: -
V: TRBV7-9
J: TRBJ2-7

CDR3: CSASLGRGADTQYF
DNA: TGCAGTGCTAGTCTGGGGCGCGGGGCAGATACGCAGTATTTT
size: -
D: -
V: TRBV20-1
J: TRBJ2-3

CDR3: CASSFGTNGQETQYF
DNA: TGTGCCAGCAGCTTCGGGACTAACGGACAAGAGACCCAGTACTTC
size: -
D: TRBD2
V: TRBV7-2
J: TRBJ2-5

CDR3: CASSLTQGAVNYGYTF
DNA: TGTGCCAGTTCGTTGACGCAGGGGGCCGTGAACTATGGCTACACCTTC
size: many
D: TRBD1
V: TRBV2
J: TRBJ1-2

CDR3: CASSAHRGSGTEAFF
DNA: TGTGCCAGCAGCGCACACAGGGGGTCCGGCACTGAAGCTTTCTTT
size: -
D: TRBD1
V: TRBV9
J: TRBJ1-1

CDR3: CASSQDKGQPQHF
DNA: TGCGCCAGCAGCCAAGATAAAGGTCAGCCCCAGCATTTT
size: -
D: -
V: TRBV4-1
J: TRBJ1-5

CDR3: CASRDDSRGYTF
DNA: TGTGCCAGCAGAGACGACAGCAGGGGCTACACCTTC
size: few
D: -
V: TRBV6-1
J: TRBJ1-2

CDR3: CASRSSGRSGELFF
DNA: TGCGCCAGCAGATCTAGCGGGAGGAGCGGGGAGCTGTTTTTT
size: few
D: TRBD2
V: TRBV10-1
J: TRBJ2-2

CDR3: CASEQDRGNSPLHF
DNA: TGTGCCAGCGAGCAGGACCGGGGAAATTCACCCCTCCACTTT
size: -
D: -
V: TRBV2
J: TRBJ1-6

CDR3: CASSWLAGDTQYF
DNA: TGTGCCAGCAGTTGGCTAGCGGGAGATACGCAGTATTTT
size: few
D: TRBD2
V: TRBV25-1
J: TRBJ2-3

CDR3: CASSSPGGPQGETQYF
DNA: TGTGCCAGCAGTTCCCCTGGGGGCCCACAGGGAGAGACCCAGTACTTC
size: few
D: -
V: TRBV12-3/TRBV12-4
J: TRBJ2-5

CDR3: CASSLIGTQYF
DNA: TGTGCCAGCAGCTTAATTGGGACCCAGTACTTC
size: few
D: -
V: TRBV7-2
J: TRBJ2-5

CDR3: CASSHVFGGSEAFF
DNA: TGCGCCAGCAGCCACGTGTTCGGGGGGAGTGAAGCTTTCTTT
size: once
D: -
V: TRBV13
J: TRBJ1-1

CDR3: CASTLGQGVSRPQHF
DNA: TGTGCCAGCACCCTCGGACAGGGGGTCTCCCGGCCCCAGCATTTT
size: few
D: TRBD1
V: TRBV11-2
J: TRBJ1-5

CDR3: CATSRDIALASGANVLTF
DNA: TGTGCCACCAGCAGAGATATAGCGTTGGCATCCGGGGCCAACGTCCTGACTTTC
size: many
D: -
V: TRBV15
J: TRBJ2-6

CDR3: CATRDGKNTEAFF
DNA: TGTGCCACCAGGGACGGAAAGAACACTGAAGCTTTCTTT
size: many
D: -
V: TRBV24-1
J: TRBJ1-1

CDR3: CATSEPGSPEAFF
DNA: TGTGCCACCAGTGAACCAGGGTCCCCTGAAGCTTTCTTT
size: many
D: -
V: TRBV24-1
J: TRBJ1-1

CDR3: CASSYGGGRSVTEAFF
DNA: TGTGCCAGCAGCTATGGGGGGGGGCGGTCAGTCACTGAAGCTTTCTTT
size: -
D: -
V: TRBV5-6
J: TRBJ1-1

CDR3: CASSRTGKINEQYF
DNA: TGTGCCAGCAGTCGGACAGGGAAGATCAACGAGCAGTACTTC
size: once
D: TRBD1
V: TRBV2
J: TRBJ2-7

CDR3: CASSGGRGFHEQYF
DNA: TGTGCCAGCAGCGGGGGCAGGGGATTCCACGAGCAGTACTTC
size: -
D: -
V: TRBV11-2
J: TRBJ2-7

CDR3: CAIRPGAQEAFF
DNA: TGTGCCATCAGGCCAGGGGCTCAAGAAGCTTTCTTT
size: once
D: -
V: TRBV10-3
J: TRBJ1-1

CDR3: CAIGEGLYGYTF
DNA: TGTGCTATTGGTGAGGGCCTTTATGGCTACACCTTC
size: -
D: -
V: TRBV25-1
J: TRBJ1-2

CDR3: CATSSVGKGNQPQHF
DNA: TGTGCCACCAGCAGCGTTGGAAAGGGCAATCAGCCCCAGCATTTT
size: -
D: -
V: TRBV15
J: TRBJ1-5

CDR3: CASSWGQQAFF
DNA: TGTGCCAGCAGCTGGGGACAGCAGGCTTTCTTT
size: -
D: TRBD1
V: TRBV5-6
J: TRBJ1-1

CDR3: CASSEDRAKWHF
DNA: TGTGCCAGCAGTGAAGACAGGGCGAAGTGGCATTTT
size: many
D: -
V: TRBV2
J: TRBJ1-5

CDR3: CASRPPQGADEQYF
DNA: TGTGCCAGCAGACCACCACAGGGGGCCGACGAGCAGTACTTC
size: once
D: TRBD1
V: TRBV2
J: TRBJ2-7

CDR3: CASSHPGLTYEQYF
DNA: TGTGCCAGCAGCCACCCGGGACTCACCTACGAGCAGTACTTC
size: -
D: -
V: TRBV10-1
J: TRBJ2-7

CDR3: CSVLGGKSSYEQYF
DNA: TGCAGCGTTTTGGGAGGGAAGAGCTCCTACGAGCAGTACTTC
size: many
D: TRBD2
V: TRBV29-1
J: TRBJ2-7

CDR3: CSARQLSSYNSPLHF
DNA: TGCAGTGCTAGGCAGCTCAGCTCCTATAATTCACCCCTCCACTTT
size: few
D: -
V: TRBV20-1
J: TRBJ1-6

CDR3: CASSRGLAAEQYF
DNA: TGTGCCAGCAGCCGGGGACTAGCGGCCGAGCAGTACTTC
size: -
D: TRBD2
V: TRBV7-9
J: TRBJ2-7

CDR3: CASSPGQGASYTF
DNA: TGTGCCAGCAGTCCTGGACAGGGGGCCTCCTACACCTTC
size: -
D: TRBD1
V: TRBV25-1
J: TRBJ1-2

CDR3: CASSSGLGETQYF
DNA: TGTGCCAGCAGTTCCGGGCTTGGGGAGACCCAGTACTTC
size: many
D: -
V: TRBV7-2
J: TRBJ2-5

CDR3: CSVEGFGTGAYGYTF
DNA: TGCAGCGTTGAAGGGTTTGGGACAGGGGCCTATGGCTACACCTTC
size: -
D: TRBD1
V: TRBV29-1
J: TRBJ1-2

CDR3: CAISEDRVDGYTF
DNA: TGTGCCATCAGTGAGGACAGAGTGGATGGCTACACCTTC
size: many
D: -
V: TRBV10-3
J: TRBJ1-2

CDR3: CASSLSRGGGGYTF
DNA: TGTGCCAGCAGCTTGAGCAGGGGAGGGGGTGGCTACACCTTC
size: -
D: -
V: TRBV7-9
J: TRBJ1-2

CDR3: CASISGTSDYEQYF
DNA: TGTGCCAGCATTAGTGGGACTTCCGACTACGAGCAGTACTTC
size: few
D: -
V: TRBV6-5
J: TRBJ2-7

CDR3: CATSDSTGTGDQPQHF
DNA: TGTGCCACCAGTGATAGCACCGGGACAGGGGATCAGCCCCAGCATTTT
size: many
D: TRBD1
V: TRBV24-1
J: TRBJ1-5

CDR3: CAISEAQGLTGELFF
DNA: TGTGCCATCAGTGAGGCACAGGGTCTCACCGGGGAGCTGTTTTTT
size: many
D: -
V: TRBV10-3
J: TRBJ2-2

CDR3: CASSSYTGAGGETQYF
DNA: TGTGCCAGCAGCTCGTACACAGGGGCGGGGGGAGAGACCCAGTACTTC
size: -
D: -
V: TRBV6-5
J: TRBJ2-5

CDR3: CASSLRQDLNTEAFF
DNA: TGTGCCAGCAGCTTACGTCAGGACTTGAACACTGAAGCTTTCTTT
size: -
D: -
V: TRBV7-9
J: TRBJ1-1

CDR3: CASSLTALGGELFF
DNA: TGTGCCAGCAGCTTGACCGCTTTGGGCGGGGAGCTGTTTTTT
size: -
D: -
V: TRBV7-9
J: TRBJ2-2

CDR3: CASSASRGTQYF
DNA: TGTGCCAGCAGTGCCAGCCGGGGGACCCAGTACTTC
size: -
D: -
V: TRBV2
J: TRBJ2-5

CDR3: CASSQNNQPQHF
DNA: TGTGCCAGCAGTCAGAACAATCAGCCCCAGCATTTT
size: many
D: -
V: TRBV13
J: TRBJ1-5

CDR3: CASSEARGPQHF
DNA: TGTGCCAGCAGTGAAGCGAGAGGGCCCCAGCATTTT
size: -
D: -
V: TRBV24-1
J: TRBJ1-5

CDR3: CSVEYGNTEAFF
DNA: TGCAGCGTTGAATACGGGAACACTGAAGCTTTCTTT
size: many
D: -
V: TRBV29-1
J: TRBJ1-1

CDR3: CSVVAGGSYEQYF
DNA: TGCAGCGTAGTAGCGGGAGGCTCCTACGAGCAGTACTTC
size: many
D: TRBD2
V: TRBV29-1
J: TRBJ2-7

CDR3: CATSDPGATGDQPQHF
DNA: TGTGCCACCAGTGACCCCGGTGCGACAGGGGATCAGCCCCAGCATTTT
size: -
D: TRBD1
V: TRBV24-1
J: TRBJ1-5

CDR3: CSARDFRGGTYEQYF
DNA: TGCAGTGCTAGAGATTTTCGGGGTGGTACCTACGAGCAGTACTTC
size: -
D: -
V: TRBV20-1
J: TRBJ2-7

CDR3: CSVDGREKLFF
DNA: TGCAGCGTTGATGGGAGGGAAAAACTGTTTTTT
size: few
D: -
V: TRBV29-1
J: TRBJ1-4

CDR3: CASRRQGAFGEQYF
DNA: TGTGCCAGCAGACGACAGGGGGCATTCGGCGAGCAGTACTTC
size: -
D: TRBD1
V: TRBV11-2
J: TRBJ2-7

CDR3: CASSFNTGAYEQYF
DNA: TGTGCCAGCAGCTTTAACACGGGAGCCTACGAGCAGTACTTC
size: many
D: -
V: TRBV7-2
J: TRBJ2-7

CDR3: CASSLTGRNTGELFF
DNA: TGTGCCAGCAGCTTAACAGGGAGGAACACCGGGGAGCTGTTTTTT
size: -
D: -
V: TRBV7-3
J: TRBJ2-2

CDR3: CSASSSGLSDEQYF
DNA: TGCAGTGCTAGCAGCAGCGGTCTTTCTGACGAGCAGTACTTC
size: -
D: -
V: TRBV20-1
J: TRBJ2-7

CDR3: CASSFSGLSEQYF
DNA: TGTGCCAGCAGCTTTTCGGGTCTGAGCGAGCAGTACTTC
size: many
D: -
V: TRBV7-2
J: TRBJ2-7